Reported below is one T cell receptor (beta chain). This clonotype was detected ten times or more. Its antigen is unknown. One base away there is no much larger clone; base qualities are not given. The data are from a study of T cells in Graves' hyperthyroidism and ophthalmopathy (dated by TCRdb to about 2019). Context from the whole study: Peripheral blood samples were taken at the time of initial diagnosis, prior to any treatment. The study also compared thyroid tissue and blood T-cell repertoires from five or six Graves' hyperthyroidism patients. To identify TCR V-J signatures that set the groups apart, the researchers used a discovery cohort of about a hundred patients, made up of approximately 43 with Graves' ophthalmopathy and 57 with stable Graves' hyperthyroidism. The roughly 94 discovery patients were randomly split 7:3 into training and test sets. The paper describes TCR Vbeta CDR3 sequencing of around 130 peripheral blood samples, made up of around 41 ophthalmopathy patients, approximately 76 hyperthyroidism patients and approximately 17 progressor patients. An independent validation cohort of under 20 hyperthyroidism patients and about 15 patients who later progressed to ophthalmopathy tested prospective prediction of ophthalmopathy. After blood sampling, hyperthyroidism patients were treated with methimazole at a starting dose of 30 mg daily, and ophthalmopathy patients were treated with high-dose intravenous methylprednisolone. What the work shows at the level of the full study, not this receptor alone: During validation, the model predicted progression to ophthalmopathy a median of around 7 months ahead of onset, with more than 60% sensitivity and roughly 72% specificity. Sample size was not statistically predetermined, and blinding of investigators to group allocation was not performed. In cross-validation, a model built on a 13 V-J signature told ophthalmopathy apart from stable hyperthyroidism with 87.88% sensitivity and 81% to 82% specificity, and in testing the same model reached 80%/75%. Most expanded thyroid clonotypes (frequency above 0.001) were also found in blood, which suggests that blood repertoires may mirror thyroid immune responses.

TCR beta CDR3 regions were amplified from RNA transcripts. A first-round RT-PCR of the TCR CDR3 used the HTBI primer set with the Qiagen OneStep RT-PCR kit. Libraries were constructed in a second round of multiplex PCR, after which size selection and purification were performed. Libraries were sequenced paired-end with 100 bp reads on an Illumina HiSeq2000. The published analysis was carried out like this. SOAPnuke was used to process the raw data, with reads discarded if the reads contained adapters or uncalled bases, had a mean Phred below 15, or lacked an exact constant-primer or identifier match. COPE v1.2.5 was used to merge high-quality paired reads, and clonotypes were defined as unique nucleotide sequences. MiTCR v1.1 was used to align clonotypes to the IMGT TRBV, TRBD and TRBJ reference segments. Analysis was restricted to V-J combinations with a frequency above 0.0001, which covered about 99% of repertoires. A TCS score was defined as the ratio of F50 (clonal expansion) to E x V (chaos), with BLOSUM62-based TCRdist applied between CDR3 peptides within each V-J. Welch's t-statistics and random forest reduced around 550 V-J features to roughly 13, which were used in a naive Bayes classifier (R e1071). The public reads were quality trimmed at Q25 with fastp and then assembled into clones with MiXCR by TCRdb, keeping productive beta chains. Under each unique CDR3 protein, matching rows form one entry showing the most common genes and DNA. TCRdb's processing, not the authors', yielded these V and J calls. Here the sample has 550,000 to 600,000 distinct CDR3 sequences; approximately 15% occur a single time. Jointly, the top ten make up roughly 7% of the sample.

Ophthalmopathy patients had moderately to severely active disease, with a Clinical Activity Score of 3 or more, a NOSPECS grade of 4 or more, and a disease duration of less than 3 months. Patients with uncontrolled infections, other autoimmune diseases, pregnancy or lactation were excluded. Diagnoses were established on the basis of clinical symptoms, serum thyroxine and TRAb, thyroid ultrasound, and orbital computed tomography. PBMCs were isolated from 8 to 10 ml of fresh peripheral blood by Ficoll-Paque density gradient centrifugation. Total RNA was extracted with Trizol reagent, and quality was checked on an Agilent 2100 Bioanalyzer. The TCR originated in a woman younger than 30 with Graves' ophthalmopathy. The sample was blood.

The DNA sequence is TGTGCCAGCAGCTGGGGGATTACAGTCTTCTATGGCTACACCTTC. Its product reads: CASSWGITVFYGYTF. The chain is assembled from TRBV5-6 and TRBJ1-2; the D gene is possibly TRBD1, with 5 bases matching. The CDR3 runs 15 amino acids, cysteine and phenylalanine included. Left in the record is the CDR3 DNA by itself, 45 bases read in frame from the first base. V gives up 3 bases and J gives up 4 bases, and the segment between their germline ends measures 16 bases. From the germline V gene, CDR1 is SGHDT and CDR2 is YYEEEE.